The 18 T cell receptor beta chains reported below all come from one sample, sequenced in a study of T cells expressing NK-cell markers. TCRdb re-called the 5' RACE reads and shows each CDR3 protein once, DNA omitted. The sample is made up of about 170,000 distinct CDR3 sequences, and the top ten hold roughly 21% of it. The sequenced sample consisted of blood T cells: a sorted CD56 or NKG2C T cell subset, CD4+ or CD8+ T cells, or bulk PBMC T cells (not recorded which). The receptors originated from a man aged 18-70 years in good health.

The chain joins TRBV5-8 to TRBJ2-5. This CDR3 has 13 residues. In germline, CDR1 is SGHTS, CDR2 YDEGEE. This chain's CDR3 is CASSLKSQETQYF.

The V and J genes are TRBV11-2 and TRBJ2-7; TCRdb designates TRBD1, a call that cannot be tested without DNA. Germline CDR1 is SGHAT and CDR2 is FQNNGV. The CDR3 sequence is 16 residues long. CDR3 sequence reads: CASSLDKDRTWYEQYF. The full variable domain, with the rest looked up from reference TRBV11-2 and TRBJ2-7, is EAGVAQSPRYKIIEKRQSVAFWCNPISGHATLYWYQQILGQGPKLLIQFQNNGVVDDSQLPKDRFSAERLKGVDSTLKIQPAKLEDSAVYLCASSLDKDRTWYEQYFGPGTRLTVT.

The chain recombines TRBV6-1 with TRBJ2-1; the D call from TCRdb, TRBD2, cannot be confirmed without DNA. Germline V gene lookup returns CDR1 MNHNS and CDR2 SASEGT. The CDR3 runs 16 residues. CDR3 amino acids: CASSGRTSGGADEQFF.

The rearrangement joins TRBV11-1 to TRBJ2-7; TCRdb's D gene call, TRBD1, goes unchecked for lack of DNA. The CDR3 is 18 amino acids. CDR1 and CDR2 from the germline V gene are SGHAT and FQDESV (reference sequence). This CDR3 reads CASSSSFWDRPLSYEQYF. Filled out from reference TRBV11-1 and TRBJ2-7, the complete variable domain reads EAEVAQSPRYKITEKSQAVAFWCDPISGHATLYWYRQILGQGPELLVQFQDESVVDDSQLPKDRFSAERLKGVDSTLKIQPAELGDSAMYLCASSSSFWDRPLSYEQYFGPGTRLTVT.

The V gene is TRBV12-3 or TRBV12-4, the J gene TRBJ2-1; TCRdb returns TRBD1, unconfirmable since there is no DNA. This CDR3 comprises 17 residues. The CDR3 spells CASSLASGTGTYNEQFF.

V gene TRBV4-1 combines with J gene TRBJ2-1; the TRBD1 assignment by TCRdb is unverifiable without DNA. The CDR3 runs to 16 residues. The germline gives CDR1 MGHRA, CDR2 YSYEKL. The CDR3 sequence: CASSQGGTPSYNEQFF.

The chain employs TRBV7-9 and TRBJ2-3; the D call from TCRdb, TRBD1, cannot be confirmed without DNA. CDR1 is SEHNR and CDR2 is FQNEAQ in the germline V gene (reference sequence). The CDR3 covers 17 residues. The CDR3: CASSLTSGTGFTDTQYF.

V usage is TRBV7-8 and J usage is TRBJ2-6; TCRdb indicates TRBD1, and absent DNA this call remains unverified. The CDR3 length is 15 residues. Germline V gene lookup returns CDR1 SGHVS and CDR2 FQNEAQ. The CDR3: CASSFLGGGANVLTF.

CDR3 region: CATSDPAGEETQYF. The genes are TRBV24-1 and TRBJ2-5; the TCRdb call, TRBD1, lacks DNA for checking. Germline CDR1 and CDR2: KGHDR and SFDVKD. The CDR3 loop spans 14 amino acids.

The gene calls are TRBV6-1 and TRBJ1-2. Germline V gives CDR1 MNHNS, CDR2 SASEGT. The CDR3 has 13 residues. The CDR3 spells CASRTKMDYGYTF.

This chain connects TRBV4-1 to TRBJ2-7; there is no DNA to check the TCRdb D call of TRBD1. This CDR3 spans 18 amino acids. The germline V gene encodes CDR1 MGHRA and CDR2 YSYEKL. This CDR3 is CASSQAPPGGLLTYEQYF.

CDR3 residues: CASSLALGGGYEQYF. The J gene is TRBJ2-7, the V gene TRBV3-1; the TRBD2 assignment by TCRdb is unverifiable without DNA. CDR1 and CDR2 from the germline V gene are LGHDT and YNNKEL (reference sequence). This CDR3 region has 15 residues.

The rearrangement uses TRBV7-6 and TRBJ2-2. Germline V lookup: CDR1 SGHVS, CDR2 FNYEAQ. The CDR3 consists of 13 residues. CDR3 amino acids: CASSRLGTGELFF.

The J gene is TRBJ1-5, the V gene TRBV13; TCRdb returns TRBD1, unconfirmable since there is no DNA. The CDR3 sequence is 14 residues long. Germline V gives CDR1 PRHDT, CDR2 FYEKMQ (reference sequence). The CDR3 loop is CASSSGTENQPQHF.

This chain joins TRBV7-9 and TRBJ1-4; TCRdb picks TRBD1, but there is no DNA to check that call. The CDR3 runs to 16 residues. The germline gives CDR1 SEHNR, CDR2 FQNEAQ (reference sequence). The CDR3 protein is CASSFPGQETSEKLFF.

This chain connects TRBV4-2 to TRBJ2-1; TCRdb's D call, TRBD1, is unchecked because there is no DNA. Germline CDR1 reads LGHNA; CDR2 reads YNFKEQ. This CDR3 is built from 14 residues. This CDR3 reads CASSQTPGLEEQFF.

Here the CDR3 reads CASSAAPSANEKLFF. The rearrangement joins TRBV9 to TRBJ1-4. The CDR3 runs 15 residues. The germline CDR1 and CDR2 sequences are SGDLS and YYNGEE.

This chain links TRBV7-9 with TRBJ2-2. Looked up from germline, CDR1 is SEHNR and CDR2 is FQNEAQ (reference sequence). There are 16 residues in the CDR3. CDR3 in amino acids: CASSLAVDANTGELFF.